This T cell receptor beta chain is from a study of beta chain features in type 1 diabetes. Cells sorted by CD45RO/CCR7/CD25/CD127/CD95/CD27 comprised CD4+ naive, central memory, regulatory and stem cell-like memory cells. A note on this clone: Its antigen is unknown. One end of the junction is discordant with germline, which a read error may explain.

Of the isolated RNA, all was reverse transcribed, and so the sequenced material was expressed TCRB transcripts. Here immunoSEQ multiplex PCR was the method, and the copy in TCRdb shows in-frame clones only, minus some. Of nearly 250,000 clones in the sample, roughly 15% were seen once. Study results and caveats: More deletions and fewer insertions at VDJ junctions were seen in type 1 diabetes patients.

The sequence derives from a woman in her thirties or forties in good health. What was sequenced was naive CD4+ T cells from blood.

CDR3 region: CASSLGPGRDQNQPQHF. CDR3 sequence (DNA): TGTGCCAGCAGTTTAGGTCCGGGGAGGGATCAGAATCAGCCCCAGCATTTT. The V call is TRBV7-9, the J call TRBJ1-5, with unresolved D. The CDR3 spans 17 residues. Germline CDR1 reads SEHNR; CDR2 reads FQNEAQ (reference sequence).